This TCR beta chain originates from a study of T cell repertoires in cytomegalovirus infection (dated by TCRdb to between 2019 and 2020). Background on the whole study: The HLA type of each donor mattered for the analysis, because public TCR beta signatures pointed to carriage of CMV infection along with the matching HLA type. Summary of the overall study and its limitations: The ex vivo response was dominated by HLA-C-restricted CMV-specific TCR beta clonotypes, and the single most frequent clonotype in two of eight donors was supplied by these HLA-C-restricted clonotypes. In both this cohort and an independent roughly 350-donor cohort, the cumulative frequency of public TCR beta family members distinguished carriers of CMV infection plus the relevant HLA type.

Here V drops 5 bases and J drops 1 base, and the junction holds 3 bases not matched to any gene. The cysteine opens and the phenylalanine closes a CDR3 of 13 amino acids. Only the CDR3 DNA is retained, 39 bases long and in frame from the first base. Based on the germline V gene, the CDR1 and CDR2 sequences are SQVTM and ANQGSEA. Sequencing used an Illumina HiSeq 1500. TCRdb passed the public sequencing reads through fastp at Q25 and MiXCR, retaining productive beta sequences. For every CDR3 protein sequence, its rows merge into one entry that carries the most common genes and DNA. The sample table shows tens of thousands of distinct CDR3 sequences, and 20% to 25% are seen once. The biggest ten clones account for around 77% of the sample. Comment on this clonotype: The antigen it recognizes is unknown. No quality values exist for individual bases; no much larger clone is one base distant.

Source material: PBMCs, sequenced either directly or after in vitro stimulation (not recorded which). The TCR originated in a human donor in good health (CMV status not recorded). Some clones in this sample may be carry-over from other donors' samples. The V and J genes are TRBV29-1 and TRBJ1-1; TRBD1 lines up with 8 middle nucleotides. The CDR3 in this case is CSVQGAENTEAFF. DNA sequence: TGCAGCGTTCAGGGGGCCGAGAACACTGAAGCTTTCTTT.